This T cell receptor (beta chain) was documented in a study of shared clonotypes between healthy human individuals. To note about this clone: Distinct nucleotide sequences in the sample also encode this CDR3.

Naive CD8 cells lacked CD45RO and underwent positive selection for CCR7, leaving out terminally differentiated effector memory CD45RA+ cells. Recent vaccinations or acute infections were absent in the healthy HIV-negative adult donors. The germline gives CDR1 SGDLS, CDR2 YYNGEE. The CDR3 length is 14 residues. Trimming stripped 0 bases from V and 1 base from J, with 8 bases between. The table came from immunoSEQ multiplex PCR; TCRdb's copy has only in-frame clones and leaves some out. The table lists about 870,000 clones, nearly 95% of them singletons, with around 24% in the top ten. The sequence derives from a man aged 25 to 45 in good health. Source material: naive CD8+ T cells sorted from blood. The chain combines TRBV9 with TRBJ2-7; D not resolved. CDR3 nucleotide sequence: TGTGCCAGCAGCGTAGGTGGAAGTTCCTACGAGCAGTACTTC. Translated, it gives CASSVGGSSYEQYF.